This T cell receptor (beta chain) stems from a study of PD-L1 blockade in urothelial cancer. Study overall: Administration of atezolizumab to patients began in about 2014, at 1,200 mg intravenously every 3 weeks. Study-wide results and caveats: Tumor-associated blood clones were expanded more by durable-benefit patients at 3 weeks.

The CDR3 is 16 residues long. With 3 bases removed from V and 7 bases from J, the gap between germline ends came to 19 bases. Germline V lookup: CDR1 KGHSH, CDR2 LQKENI. Concerning this clone: Its antigen is as yet unknown.

Time point given: pretreatment peripheral blood. The data were produced by immunoSEQ multiplex PCR, yet TCRdb's version contains in-frame clones alone and is incomplete. The sample yields around 66,000 clones, 75% to 90% seen once. The receptor comes from a man between 65 and 80 years old with urothelial cancer. The source was PBMCs, collected around atezolizumab (anti-PD-L1) treatment. The chain carries TRBV18 and TRBJ2-1; D might be TRBD2 (5 bases). This CDR3 reads CASSPFEGPEGNEQFF. The CDR3 bases are TGTGCCAGCTCACCCTTTGAGGGCCCCGAAGGGAATGAGCAGTTCTTC.